The 18 T cell receptor beta chains reported below all come from one sample, sequenced in a study of T cell responses to AZD1222 COVID-19 vaccine. TCRdb keeps only in-frame clones here, not all; method: immunoSEQ multiplex PCR. Of some 150,000 clones in the sample, approximately 88% were seen once. The source material was peripheral blood, sampled on day 0 of AZD1222 vaccination. Every receptor here comes from an adult in good health.

The chain uses TRBV20-1 and TRBJ1-4; tentative D call: TRBD1 (6 bases). Trimming took off 5 bases at V and 11 bases at J, with 12 bases between the two ends. Germline V lookup: CDR1 DFQATT, CDR2 SNEGSKA (reference sequence). The CDR3 runs to 11 residues. The CDR3, as DNA: TGCAGTGCTCGCAGGGGATGGAAACTGTTTTTT. It translates to CSARRGWKLFF.

This chain uses TRBV30 with TRBJ1-5, with D uncertain. V was cut by 1 base and J by 4 bases, with 11 bases left in between. Germline CDR1 GTSNPN, CDR2 SVGIG (reference sequence). CDR3 length equals 14 residues. The CDR3 loop reads CAWSGLIENQPQHF. CDR3 sequence (DNA): TGTGCCTGGAGTGGGCTGATAGAGAATCAGCCCCAGCATTTT.

The chain links TRBV27 to TRBJ1-1; maybe TRBD1 (5 bases). This CDR3 is 14 amino acids long. V was cut by 3 bases and J by 2 bases, with 10 bases left in between. Per germline, CDR1 MNHEY and CDR2 SMNVEV (reference sequence). In DNA, the CDR3 is TGTGCCAGCAGTTTGACAGTGCTAAACACTGAAGCTTTCTTT. Its protein is CASSLTVLNTEAFF.

J is TRBJ1-2 and V is TRBV28; 7 nucleotides align to TRBD1. After removal of 5 bases from V and 8 bases from J, the junction contained 8 bases not matched to a gene. The CDR3 runs to 13 residues. Germline loops: CDR1 MDHEN, CDR2 SYDVKM. The CDR3 DNA reads TGTGCCAGCAGTGCAGGGACAGATAAGGGCTACACCTTC. This encodes CASSAGTDKGYTF.

With respect to this clone: At one boundary the junction diverges from the germline segment, which might be a read error. The chain uses TRBV7-2 and TRBJ2-3; the D is unclear. The CDR3 spans 9 residues. The germline V gene has CDR1 SGHTA and CDR2 FQGNSA. CDR3 protein: CASSPGLHF. CDR3 DNA: TGTGCCAGCAGTCCGGGCCTGCATTTT.

The chain recombines TRBV5-1 with TRBJ1-2, with 11 bases fitting TRBD1. Trimming took 4 bases from V and 7 from J; bases not matched to a gene: 6. The CDR3 extends over 14 amino acids. In germline, CDR1 is SGHRS, CDR2 YFSETQ. This CDR3 is CASSAGQGAGGYTF. The DNA of the CDR3 is TGCGCCAGCAGCGCTGGACAGGGGGCCGGTGGCTACACCTTC. The variable domain in full, completed from reference TRBV5-1 and TRBJ1-2, reads KAGVTQTPRYLIKTRGQQVTLSCSPISGHRSVSWYQQTPGQGLQFLFEYFSETQRNKGNFPGRFSGRQFSNSRSEMNVSTLELGDSALYLCASSAGQGAGGYTFGSGTRLTVV.

This chain joins TRBV6-5 and TRBJ1-4, with D uncertain. V dropped 2 bases and J dropped 0 bases, with 4 bases sitting between them. The germline V gene encodes CDR1 MNHEY and CDR2 SVGAGI. The CDR3 is made up of 14 amino acids. DNA of the CDR3: TGTGCCAGCAGTTACAACCCAACTAATGAAAAACTGTTTTTT. It codes for CASSYNPTNEKLFF.

V gene TRBV7-8 combines with J gene TRBJ2-3; a weak D match, TRBD2 (6 bases). The CDR3 consists of 14 residues. The germline V gene has CDR1 SGHVS and CDR2 FQNEAQ. V lost 2 bases and J lost 6, with 12 bases in between. DNA for the CDR3: TGTGCCAGCAGCTTACGAGGCGGGGCGGATACGCAGTATTTT. Its protein product is CASSLRGGADTQYF.

The gene calls are TRBV14 and TRBJ2-2; unclear D gene. Germline V lookup: CDR1 SGHDN, CDR2 FVKESK. The CDR3 runs 13 residues. V gave up 6 bases and J gave up 5 bases, with 10 bases separating them. CDR3 in amino acids: CASRPQRTGELFF. For the CDR3, the DNA is TGTGCCAGCAGGCCCCAGCGAACCGGGGAGCTGTTTTTT.

CDR3 residues: CASSLTSQGNSPLHF. The CDR3 nucleotides read TGTGCCAGCAGCTTGACCTCACAGGGGAATTCACCCCTCCACTTT. J is TRBJ1-6 and V is TRBV5-4; 7 positions agree with TRBD1. Germline-derived CDR1 and CDR2 are SGHNT and YYREEE (reference sequence). V shed 1 base and J 7 bases; nucleotides not matched to a gene: 5. The CDR3 runs 15 residues.

The gene calls are TRBV25-1 and TRBJ1-4; 7 positions match TRBD1. In germline, CDR1 is MGHDK, CDR2 SYGVNS. The CDR3 extends over 13 amino acids. V trimming: 6 bases; J trimming: 7 bases; junction bases outside the gene matches: 5. The CDR3 DNA reads TGTGCCAGCAGGACAGGGAGGGGTGAAAAACTGTTTTTT. Protein product: CASRTGRGEKLFF.

The chain couples TRBV5-6 to TRBJ1-2, with 7 bases identical to TRBD1. Germline loops: CDR1 SGHDT, CDR2 YYEEEE. The junction had 2 bases not matched to a gene; V was cut back by 0 bases and J by 3 bases. The CDR3 sequence is 14 residues long. CDR3 in amino acids: CASSLAGGHYGYTF. Here the CDR3 DNA reads TGTGCCAGCAGCTTGGCAGGGGGTCACTATGGCTACACCTTC.

The V call is TRBV2, the J call TRBJ1-5; D uncertain. CDR3 length equals 14 residues. Trimming pared 3 bases from V and 0 bases from J, leaving 6 bases between. CDR1 and CDR2 from the germline V gene are SNHLY and FYNNEI. CDR3 sequence: CASSDVSSNQPQHF. DNA of the CDR3: TGTGCCAGCAGTGATGTTTCTAGCAATCAGCCCCAGCATTTT.

The rearrangement links TRBV7-9 to TRBJ1-2, with 12 positions matching TRBD1. Germline V gives CDR1 SEHNR, CDR2 FQNEAQ (reference sequence). Trimming took 2 bases from V and 8 from J; bases not matched to a gene: 9. This CDR3 region has 16 residues. The CDR3: CASSLPGQGAGAGYTF. For the CDR3, the DNA is TGTGCCAGCAGCTTACCGGGACAGGGGGCCGGGGCGGGCTACACCTTC.

The chain carries TRBV7-2 and TRBJ2-1, with 8 bases identical to TRBD1. CDR1 and CDR2 (germline): SGHTA, FQGNSA. With 2 bases clipped from V and 12 bases from J, the junction kept 15 bases outside the gene matches. This CDR3 spans 16 amino acids. This CDR3 is CASSLNQDRAYGGQFF. CDR3 bases: TGTGCCAGCAGCTTAAATCAGGACAGGGCCTACGGGGGGCAGTTCTTC.

V is TRBV30 and J is TRBJ2-3; 11 positions match TRBD2. The CDR3 consists of 16 residues. Germline CDR1 GTSNPN, CDR2 SVGIG (reference sequence). Unmatched junction bases numbered 9, after V lost 2 bases and J lost 5 bases. The CDR3 protein is CAWSRGSGGVRDTQYF. DNA of the CDR3: TGTGCCTGGAGTCGGGGTAGCGGGGGGGTTCGAGATACGCAGTATTTT.

Remarks on this clone: Other DNA sequences of this sample code for an identical CDR3. The genes are TRBV12-3 or TRBV12-4 and TRBJ1-2; D perhaps matches TRBD1 (6 bases). The CDR3 length is 12 residues. The V end lost 5 bases, the J end lost 5 bases, and 9 bases lay between the germline ends. The DNA of the CDR3 is TGTGCCAGCAGTCCACAGGGATATGGCTACACCTTC. The encoded protein is CASSPQGYGYTF.

The genes are TRBV6-5 and TRBJ2-3, with 8 bases fitting TRBD1. Germline CDR1 MNHEY, CDR2 SVGAGI. Germline trimming cut 2 bases from V and 3 bases from J; bases unmatched to any gene: 7. The CDR3 runs 16 residues. The CDR3 is CASSYLYRGWTDTQYF. In nucleotides, the CDR3 is TGTGCCAGCAGTTACCTCTACAGGGGGTGGACAGATACGCAGTATTTT.